The next 17 T cell receptor beta chains were all read from a single sample in a study of cytomegalovirus exposure and HLA in healthy donors. The study ran its PCR with 60 Vbeta and 13 Jbeta primers. Sequencing used immunoSEQ multiplex PCR; TCRdb keeps in-frame clones, though not all of them. This sample carries around 100,000 clones, 70% of them seen once, and the ten largest clones take roughly 8.4%. The sequenced material came from PBMCs. All receptors come from a man aged 25 to 45 in good health and CMV-seropositive.

J is TRBJ2-1 and V is TRBV13; 10 bases fit TRBD1. CDR1 and CDR2 from the germline V gene are PRHDT and FYEKMQ (reference sequence). The V gene end was trimmed by 5 bases and the J gene end by 5 bases; junction bases not matched to a gene: 6. This CDR3 region has 15 residues. The CDR3 protein is CASSGRDRGNNEQFF. The CDR3 nucleotides read TGTGCCAGCAGCGGACGGGACAGGGGCAACAATGAGCAGTTCTTC.

The chain links TRBV7-8 to TRBJ2-5; 15 bases agree with TRBD2. Per the germline V gene, CDR1 is SGHVS and CDR2 is FQNEAQ. V was clipped by 5 bases and J by 3 bases; unmatched bases: 19. The CDR3 is 21 residues long. The CDR3: CASSPPRGLAGGRLSEETQYF. The CDR3 nucleotides are TGTGCCAGCAGCCCTCCTCGAGGACTAGCGGGGGGGCGGCTTTCGGAAGAGACCCAGTACTTC. Combining the CDR3 with reference TRBV7-8 and TRBJ2-5 gives the whole variable domain GAGVSQSPRYKVAKRGQDVALRCDPISGHVSLFWYQQALGQGPEFLTYFQNEAQLDKSGLPSDRFFAERPEGSVSTLKIQRTQQEDSAVYLCASSPPRGLAGGRLSEETQYFGPGTRLLVL.

This rearrangement joins TRBV7-9 to TRBJ1-5, with D perhaps matching TRBD1 (6 bases). CDR1 is SEHNR and CDR2 is FQNEAQ in the germline V gene (reference sequence). The CDR3 runs to 13 residues. Trimming cost V 5 bases and J 5 bases, with 10 bases left between them. DNA of the CDR3: TGTGCCAGCAGCCAAAACAGGGATCAGCCCCAGCATTTT. Translated: CASSQNRDQPQHF.

The gene calls are TRBV30 and TRBJ2-3; 7 bases are a match to TRBD1. The junction had 12 bases not matched to a gene; V was cut back by 3 bases and J by 3 bases. The CDR3 consists of 16 residues. Germline CDR1 and CDR2: GTSNPN and SVGIG (reference sequence). CDR3 in DNA: TGTGCCTGGAGCCTAAAGGGGGCAGGTAGAACAGATACGCAGTATTTT. This sequence encodes CAWSLKGAGRTDTQYF.

A few counts support this clone. This chain uses TRBV2 with TRBJ2-5, with a possible D match to TRBD2 (7 bases). The J call may be mistaken, given a closer DNA end match to TRBJ2-7. Germline CDR1 is SNHLY and CDR2 is FYNNEI. This CDR3 is built from 15 residues. DNA for the CDR3: TGTGCCAGCAGTCTCTCCCGGGGGGCGGTCTACGAGCAGTACTTC. Protein: CASSLSRGAVYEQYF.

The chain uses TRBV19 and TRBJ2-1, with D tentatively TRBD1 (5 bases). Germline assignment: CDR1 LNHDA and CDR2 SQIVND (reference sequence). Trimming took 4 bases from V and 12 from J, leaving 16 bases between them. The CDR3 is made up of 13 amino acids. Here the CDR3 DNA reads TGTGCCAGTAGTACAGACTCCGACAGCAGGCAGTTCTTC. It specifies CASSTDSDSRQFF.

This clone was counted a few times. The V call is TRBV18, the J call TRBJ2-5; a weak D match, TRBD1 (5 bases). The length of the CDR3 is 15 residues. CDR1 and CDR2 (germline): KGHSH, LQKENI. V shed 2 bases and J shed 0 bases, with 10 bases lying between them. The CDR3 nucleotides read TGTGCCAGCTCACCATTGGCAGGGTACCAAGAGACCCAGTACTTC. Translating it yields CASSPLAGYQETQYF.

This clone has just a few counts. The chain recombines TRBV28 with TRBJ1-6; D is perhaps TRBD1 (5 bases). The ends were cut back, 2 bases at V and 2 bases at J, with 13 bases in the middle. Germline loops: CDR1 MDHEN, CDR2 SYDVKM. The CDR3 extends over 17 amino acids. The CDR3 is CASSLGPGGAYNSPLHF. Here the CDR3 DNA reads TGTGCCAGCAGTTTAGGACCCGGGGGGGCCTATAATTCACCCCTCCACTTT.

The rearrangement links TRBV28 to TRBJ2-3; TRBD2 aligns across 8 bases. The CDR3 consists of 16 residues. V trimming: 6 bases; J trimming: 10 bases; junction bases outside the gene matches: 18. Germline-derived CDR1 and CDR2 are MDHEN and SYDVKM. CDR3 protein: CASRGLVPGGSTAQYF. As DNA, the CDR3 is TGTGCCAGCAGGGGACTAGTTCCGGGCGGGTCTACAGCGCAGTATTTT.

The V call is TRBV28, the J call TRBJ1-1; no reliable D call. CDR1 MDHEN and CDR2 SYDVKM come from the germline V gene. With 3 bases removed from V and 4 bases from J, the gap between germline ends came to 6 bases. The CDR3 runs to 12 residues. CDR3 DNA sequence: TGTGCCAGCAGTTTGCCGGGCACTGAAGCTTTCTTT. Protein sequence: CASSLPGTEAFF.

CDR3 nucleotide sequence: TGTGCCTGGAGATCCCTACCTGGTACTGCCCGTGTTTGTGAAAAACTGTTTTTT. Translation: CAWRSLPGTARVCEKLFF. The rearrangement links TRBV30 to TRBJ1-4; no clear D gene. Germline V gene data show CDR1 as GTSNPN and CDR2 as SVGIG (reference sequence). The V and J ends lost 3 bases and 7 bases respectively, with 27 bases between them. This CDR3 is built from 18 residues.

V gene TRBV7-8 combines with J gene TRBJ1-2; D possibly corresponds to TRBD1 (5 bases). Trimming pared 2 bases from V and 6 bases from J, leaving 25 bases between. CDR1 is SGHVS, CDR2 FQNEAQ, per germline. This CDR3 region has 18 residues. The DNA for the CDR3 is TGTGCCAGCAGCTTAAAGCTGCTGCGGGGGGATGGTATGAATGGCTACACCTTC. Its translation is CASSLKLLRGDGMNGYTF. Looking up the rest from reference TRBV7-8 and TRBJ1-2 gives the full variable domain: GAGVSQSPRYKVAKRGQDVALRCDPISGHVSLFWYQQALGQGPEFLTYFQNEAQLDKSGLPSDRFFAERPEGSVSTLKIQRTQQEDSAVYLCASSLKLLRGDGMNGYTFGSGTRLTVV.

The V and J genes are TRBV10-3 and TRBJ1-6; D gene ambiguous. Germline CDR1 and CDR2: ENHRY and SYGVKD. Trimming pared 6 bases from V and 8 bases from J, leaving 11 bases between. The CDR3 sequence is 13 residues long. The CDR3: CAIRLEGDSPLHF. CDR3 DNA: TGTGCCATCAGGCTCGAGGGCGATTCACCCCTCCACTTT.

The V and J genes are TRBV30 and TRBJ1-6, with 8 positions matching TRBD1. The CDR3 extends over 13 amino acids. Germline V lookup: CDR1 GTSNPN, CDR2 SVGIG (reference sequence). Trimming took 5 bases from V and 11 from J; bases not matched to a gene: 8. The CDR3 is CAWDGQGGPPLHF. CDR3 coding DNA: TGTGCCTGGGATGGACAGGGAGGTCCACCCCTCCACTTT. Full variable domain (outside the CDR3, taken from reference TRBV30 and TRBJ1-6): SQTIHQWPATLVQPVGSPLSLECTVEGTSNPNLYWYRQAAGRGLQLLFYSVGIGQISSEVPQNLSASRPQDRQFILSSKKLLLSDSGFYLCAWDGQGGPPLHFGNGTRLTVT.

This chain links TRBV9 with TRBJ1-1; no clear D. Germline V gene sequence: CDR1 SGDLS, CDR2 YYNGEE. CDR3 size: 14 residues. V was cut by 4 bases and J by 4 bases, with 14 bases left in between. The CDR3 spells CASSIGETGTEAFF. CDR3 nucleotides: TGTGCCAGCAGCATCGGGGAAACTGGCACTGAAGCTTTCTTT.

J is TRBJ2-7 and V is TRBV19, with D possibly being TRBD1 (6 bases). Germline V gives CDR1 LNHDA, CDR2 SQIVND (reference sequence). Trimming cost V 3 bases and J 0 bases, with 9 bases left between them. CDR3 length equals 14 residues. The CDR3 DNA is TGTGCCAGTAGTATCGGCAGGGGCTCCTACGAGCAGTACTTC. Its translation is CASSIGRGSYEQYF.

The chain joins TRBV19 to TRBJ1-4; D call uncertain. Trimming stripped 3 bases from V and 8 bases from J, with 7 bases between. This CDR3 comprises 12 residues. Germline assignment: CDR1 LNHDA and CDR2 SQIVND (reference sequence). The CDR3 reads CASSIRREKLFF. As DNA, the CDR3 is TGTGCCAGTAGTATCCGGAGAGAAAAACTGTTTTTT.